This T cell receptor (beta chain) was documented in a study of cytomegalovirus exposure and HLA in healthy donors. Study conclusions and caveats: Researchers catalogued 160 or so TCR beta chains as cytomegalovirus-associated. A later examination showed that TCR association rates differed by HLA locus, with DRB1 most and HLA-C fewest. An analysis done earlier found most TCR beta V segments productive about 87% or about 30% of the time.

Amplification used 60 Vbeta primers and 13 Jbeta primers. TCRdb's table, derived via immunoSEQ multiplex PCR, lists solely in-frame clones and lacks some. This table holds 130,000 or so clones, more than 75% found once. The V gene end was trimmed by 4 bases and the J gene end by 13 bases; junction bases not matched to a gene: 11. The CDR3 is 14 amino acids. Germline V gives CDR1 SGHDT, CDR2 YYEEEE. In regard to this clone: Its antigen remains unidentified.

V gene TRBV5-6 combines with J gene TRBJ2-6; 7 bases match TRBD1. This receptor was identified in a man aged 18 to 30 in good health and CMV-seronegative. Material: PBMCs. As DNA, the CDR3 is TGTGCCAGCAGCGCGTGGGGACAGCTATTTGTCCTGACTTTC. Residues: CASSAWGQLFVLTF.